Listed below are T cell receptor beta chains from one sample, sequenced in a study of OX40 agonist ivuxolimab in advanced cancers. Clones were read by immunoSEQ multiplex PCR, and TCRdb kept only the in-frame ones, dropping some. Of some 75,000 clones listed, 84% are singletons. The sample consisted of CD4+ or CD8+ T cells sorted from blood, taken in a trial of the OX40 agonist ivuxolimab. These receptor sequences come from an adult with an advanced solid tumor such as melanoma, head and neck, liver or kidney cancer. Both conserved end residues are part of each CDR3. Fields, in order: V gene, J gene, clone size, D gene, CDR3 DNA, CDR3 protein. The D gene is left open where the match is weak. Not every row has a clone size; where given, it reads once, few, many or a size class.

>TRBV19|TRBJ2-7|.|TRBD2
TGTGCCAGTGGACCTAGCGGCGCATCTCTACGGGAGCAGTACTTC
CASGPSGASLREQYF
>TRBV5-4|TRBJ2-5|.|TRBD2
TGTGCCAGCAGCATAGGACTAGCGGGGGGGCCAGAGGAGACCCAGTACTTC
CASSIGLAGGPEETQYF
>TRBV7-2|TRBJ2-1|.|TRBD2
TGTGCCAGCAGCGCCAATCTAGCGGGAGGTTACAATGAGCAGTTCTTC
CASSANLAGGYNEQFF
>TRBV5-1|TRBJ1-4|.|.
TGCGCCAGCAGCCAAAGCCCGTTCGCGGGTAATGAAAAACTGTTTTTT
CASSQSPFAGNEKLFF
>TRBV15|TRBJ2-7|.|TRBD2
TGTGCCACCAGCAGGGAGCGGGGGCACTCCTACGAGCAGTACTTC
CATSRERGHSYEQYF
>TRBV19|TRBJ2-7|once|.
TGTGCCAGTAGTATGGACGGCCCCTACGAGCAGTACTTC
CASSMDGPYEQYF
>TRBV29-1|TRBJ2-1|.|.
TGCAGCGTTGAAAGGGTAGGGGGGCTAGAGCAGTTCTTC
CSVERVGGLEQFF
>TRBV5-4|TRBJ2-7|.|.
TGTGCCAGCAGCTCCGGACAGCGACCCGAGCAGTACTTC
CASSSGQRPEQYF
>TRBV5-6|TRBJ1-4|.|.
TGTGCCAGCAGCTTGAGGGGCCGGGGGTCCAGTGGTGAAAAACTGTTTTTT
CASSLRGRGSSGEKLFF
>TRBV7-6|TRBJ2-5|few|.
TGTGCCAGCCGTAGAAGCGGTGGATCCGCTCGGCAAGAGACCCAGTACTTC
CASRRSGGSARQETQYF
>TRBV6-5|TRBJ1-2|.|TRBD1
TGTGCCAGCAGTTACAGGTGGCAGGGGGGTGGCTACACCTTC
CASSYRWQGGGYTF
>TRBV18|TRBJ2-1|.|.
TGTGCCAGCTCACCACCGGGAAGGTCAGACAATGAGCAGTTCTTC
CASSPPGRSDNEQFF
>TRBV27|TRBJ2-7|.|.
TGTGCCAGCAGTCCCCGGGCGCGACAGAGTGGTTCCTACGAGCAGTACTTC
CASSPRARQSGSYEQYF
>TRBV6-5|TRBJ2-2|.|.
TGTGCCAGCAGTCCCCAAACAGGGAAGGCCGGGGAGCTGTTTTTT
CASSPQTGKAGELFF
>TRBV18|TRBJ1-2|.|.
TGTGCCAGCTCACCAGGTCAGGGGCAGCACTATGGCTACACCTTC
CASSPGQGQHYGYTF
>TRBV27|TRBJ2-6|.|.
TGTGCCAGCAGTTTATTGGGAGACAGCTCTGGGGCCAACGTCCTGACTTTC
CASSLLGDSSGANVLTF
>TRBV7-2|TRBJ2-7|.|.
TGTGCCAGCTCGACTAGGGACGGTTTTTCCTCCTACGAGCAGTACTTC
CASSTRDGFSSYEQYF
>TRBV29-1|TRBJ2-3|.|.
TGCAGCGCAGATACGCAGTATTTT
CSADTQYF
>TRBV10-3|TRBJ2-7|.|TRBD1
TGTGCCATCAGTGGCGGGGGACAGGGGTACGAGCAGTACTTC
CAISGGGQGYEQYF
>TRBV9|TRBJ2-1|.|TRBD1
TGTGCCAGCAGCGCCACAGGGGGGACAGGGACCTACAATGAGCAGTTCTTC
CASSATGGTGTYNEQFF
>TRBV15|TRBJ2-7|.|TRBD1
TGTGCCACCAGCAGATCGGGACAGTTCTACGAGCAGTACTTC
CATSRSGQFYEQYF
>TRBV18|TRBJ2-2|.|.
TGTGCCAGCTCACCACCGGCATTCACCGGGGAGCTGTTTTTT
CASSPPAFTGELFF
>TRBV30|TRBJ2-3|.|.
TGTGCCTGGAGTCGGGAGTTTAAAGATACGCAGTATTTT
CAWSREFKDTQYF
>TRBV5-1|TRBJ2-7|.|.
TGCGCCAGCAGCGAACGGTTAGCGGAGTCCTACGAGCAGTACTTC
CASSERLAESYEQYF
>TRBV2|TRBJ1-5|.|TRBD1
TGTGCCATCAGTGCCGCCGGGACAGGGGGCGGTCAGCCCCAGCATTTT
CAISAAGTGGGQPQHF
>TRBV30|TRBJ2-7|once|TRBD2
TGTGCTGGAAATTCGGGACTACTATACGAGCAGTACTTC
CAGNSGLLYEQYF
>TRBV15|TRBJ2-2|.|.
TGTGCCACCAGCAGAGCCCCGGTCACCGGGGAGCTGTTTTTT
CATSRAPVTGELFF
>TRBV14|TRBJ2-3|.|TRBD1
TGTGCCAGCAGCTACTGGACAGGGGGCTGGACAGATACGCAGTATTTT
CASSYWTGGWTDTQYF
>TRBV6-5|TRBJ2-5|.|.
TGTGCCAGCAGTAGGGTAGCCGGCGGGGAGACCCAGTACTTC
CASSRVAGGETQYF
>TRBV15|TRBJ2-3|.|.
TGTGCCACCAGCAGAGGCCTAGCTGCAGATACGCAGTATTTT
CATSRGLAADTQYF
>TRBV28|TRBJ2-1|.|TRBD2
TGTGCCAGCAGCCCAGTGGGAAAGCGGGGGGACGAGACCGAGCAGTTCTTC
CASSPVGKRGDETEQFF
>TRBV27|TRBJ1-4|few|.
TGTGCCAGCAGAAAGAATGGGGCTAATGAAAAACTGTTTTTT
CASRKNGANEKLFF
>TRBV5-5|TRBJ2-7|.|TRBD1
TGTGCCAGCAGCCCTCTGAAGGGGGCTTCTACCTACGAGCAGTACTTC
CASSPLKGASTYEQYF
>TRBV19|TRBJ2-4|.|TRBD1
TGTGCCAGTAGTATAGAGACGACAGGGATGGCCAAAAACATTCAGTACTTC
CASSIETTGMAKNIQYF
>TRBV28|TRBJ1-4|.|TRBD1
TGTGCCAGCAGTTTTCCAGGGGGAAGGGAAAAACTGTTTTTT
CASSFPGGREKLFF
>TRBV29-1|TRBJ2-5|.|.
TGCAGCGTTACCTCGGCGGGCCGGGAGACCCAGTACTTC
CSVTSAGRETQYF
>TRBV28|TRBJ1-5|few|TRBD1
TGTGCCAGCACTTGGACAGGGTTTCAGCCCCAGCATTTT
CASTWTGFQPQHF
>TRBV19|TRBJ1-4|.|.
TGTGCCAGTAGTATCCGGGACGGTAATGAAAAACTGTTTTTT
CASSIRDGNEKLFF
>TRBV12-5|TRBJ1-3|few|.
TGTGCTAGTGGTTTGGGAGGTTCTGGAAACACCATATATTTT
CASGLGGSGNTIYF
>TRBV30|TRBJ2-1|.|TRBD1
TGTGCCTGGAGTGGTATTGAGCCACCCGGGACAGGTCAGTTCTTC
CAWSGIEPPGTGQFF
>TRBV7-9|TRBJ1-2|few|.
TGTGCCAGCAATAGGGAGTATGGCTACACCTTC
CASNREYGYTF
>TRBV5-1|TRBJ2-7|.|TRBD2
TGCGCCAGCAGCGGTCCTAGCGGGACTTACGAGCAGTACTTC
CASSGPSGTYEQYF
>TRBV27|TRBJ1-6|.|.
TGTGCCAGCAGTTTATCCGGGAATAATTCACCCCTCCACTTT
CASSLSGNNSPLHF
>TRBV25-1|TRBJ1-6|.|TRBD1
TGTGCCAGCAGCCCCATGGGACAGGGGAGCTCCTATAATTCACCCCTCCACTTT
CASSPMGQGSSYNSPLHF
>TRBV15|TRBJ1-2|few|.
TGTGCCACCAGCAGAGATTCAGGGCGCCTCACGCCCTATGGCTACACCTTC
CATSRDSGRLTPYGYTF
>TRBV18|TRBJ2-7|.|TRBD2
TGTGCCAGCTCACTGACTAGCGGGGGGTGGAACTACGAGCAGTACTTC
CASSLTSGGWNYEQYF
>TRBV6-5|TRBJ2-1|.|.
TGTGCCAGCAGTCCTTTCTCCTACAATGAGCAGTTCTTC
CASSPFSYNEQFF
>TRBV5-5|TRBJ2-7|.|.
TGTGCCAGCAGTGTCGCTACATCAAGGCAGACCTCCTACGAGCAGTACTTC
CASSVATSRQTSYEQYF
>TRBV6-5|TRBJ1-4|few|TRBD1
TGTGCCAGCAGCGCCCGACAGGGAAGGAATGAAAAACTGTTTTTT
CASSARQGRNEKLFF
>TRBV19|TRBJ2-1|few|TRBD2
TGTGCCAGTAGTAGCAGGCGCAGATTGAGCGGGAGTATCTACAATGAGCAGTTCTTC
CASSSRRRLSGSIYNEQFF
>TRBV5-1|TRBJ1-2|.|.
TGCGCCAGCAGCTTGGCCGGGGGGCAGGGCTATGGCTACACCTTC
CASSLAGGQGYGYTF
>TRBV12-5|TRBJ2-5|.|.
TGTGCTAGTGGTCGCGGGGCCCAAGAGACCCAGTACTTC
CASGRGAQETQYF
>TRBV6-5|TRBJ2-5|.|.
TGTGCCAGCAGTACCCGGACAGCTCAAGAGACCCAGTACTTC
CASSTRTAQETQYF
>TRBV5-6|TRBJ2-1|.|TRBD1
TGTGCCAGCAGCCTCGACAGGGAGACCTACAATGAGCAGTTCTTC
CASSLDRETYNEQFF